This passage covers 18 T cell receptor beta chains from one sample sequenced in a study of blood T cells in healthy people across ages. The second PCR ran about 6 to 11 cycles with a sample-barcoded 5' primer and J-beta primers. Each CDR3 protein is one row after TCRdb ran MiXCR on the 5' RACE reads. Seen here are more than 700,000 distinct CDR3 sequences, about half observed once, and the top ten hold 15% to 20%. Sequenced: blood. The receptors originated from an elderly man in good health.

This clonotype showed up just once. A read error may produce the germline difference seen at one junction end. The CDR3 here is CASRPAGGTDTRYF. The CDR3 coding sequence is TGTGCCAGCAGACCAGCGGGAGGGACAGATACGCGGTATTTT. The chain is built from TRBV27 and TRBJ2-3, with 10 nucleotides matching TRBD2. Germline CDR1 and CDR2: MNHEY and SMNVEV (reference sequence). This CDR3 contains 14 residues.

This clonotype has a single count. V gene TRBV28 combines with J gene TRBJ2-7; TRBD2 matches at 10 bases. After removal of 6 bases from V and 4 bases from J, the junction contained 9 bases not matched to a gene. The CDR3 extends over 15 amino acids. Germline CDR1 MDHEN, CDR2 SYDVKM. CDR3 in amino acids: CASSSPGLARYEQYF. CDR3 nucleotides: TGTGCCAGCAGCTCACCGGGACTAGCGAGGTACGAGCAGTACTTC.

This clonotype was observed a handful of times. J is TRBJ2-7 and V is TRBV9, with TRBD1 as a possible D gene (5 bases). The CDR3 consists of 15 residues. V was pared by 4 bases and J by 5 bases, with 19 bases between. Germline CDR1 and CDR2: SGDLS and YYNGEE. The CDR3 region is CASSIQGARSNEQYF. CDR3 DNA sequence: TGTGCCAGCAGCATCCAAGGGGCTAGAAGTAACGAGCAGTACTTC.

The V and J genes are TRBV28 and TRBJ2-7; D is tentatively TRBD1 or TRBD2 (5 bases each). Germline CDR1 MDHEN, CDR2 SYDVKM. The CDR3 sequence is 15 residues long. The V and J ends lost 5 bases and 2 bases respectively, with 16 bases between them. The CDR3 nucleotides read TGTGCCAGCAGTCCCCACCGGGACGGAGCCTACGAGCAGTACTTC. Protein: CASSPHRDGAYEQYF.

V and J are TRBV9 and TRBJ2-5; D not certain. The CDR3 contains 14 residues. The V and J ends lost 0 bases and 11 bases respectively, with 17 bases between them. Germline V gene lookup returns CDR1 SGDLS and CDR2 YYNGEE. The CDR3 here is CASSVVPESNEQYF. The CDR3 DNA reads as TGTGCCAGCAGCGTAGTACCCGAGTCTAATGAGCAGTACTTC. The full variable domain, with the rest looked up from reference TRBV9 and TRBJ2-5, is DSGVTQTPKHLITATGQRVTLRCSPRSGDLSVYWYQQSLDQGLQFLIQYYNGEERAKGNILERFSAQQFPDLHSELNLSSLELGDSALYFCASSVVPESNEQYFGPGTRLLVL.

This clonotype turned up a few times. The chain couples TRBV5-1 to TRBJ2-3; D ambiguous. This CDR3 spans 14 amino acids. The germline V and J ends were trimmed by 0 bases and 4 bases, with 9 bases remaining between them. The germline CDR1 and CDR2 sequences are SGHRS and YFSETQ. The CDR3 here is CASSLAAVSDTQYF. For the CDR3, the DNA is TGCGCCAGCAGCTTGGCCGCAGTTTCAGATACGCAGTATTTT.

The gene calls are TRBV7-3 and TRBJ1-2, with D unclear. The V gene lost 5 bases and the J gene lost 4 bases, with 14 bases spanning the gap. Germline values: CDR1 SGHTA, CDR2 FQGTGA. The CDR3 length is 14 residues. The CDR3 coding sequence is TGTGCCAGCAGCGCCTCGGCCAACCGCTATGGCTACACCTTC. It specifies CASSASANRYGYTF. Full variable domain (rest looked up from reference TRBV7-3 and TRBJ1-2): GAGVSQTPSNKVTEKGKYVELRCDPISGHTALYWYRQSLGQGPEFLIYFQGTGAADDSGLPNDRFFAVRPEGSVSTLKIQRTERGDSAVYLCASSASANRYGYTFGSGTRLTVV.

V is TRBV25-1 and J is TRBJ2-2, with D tentatively TRBD2 (5 bases). The CDR3 spans 15 residues. Germline CDR1 reads MGHDK; CDR2 reads SYGVNS. V was cut by 2 bases and J by 4 bases, with 11 bases left in between. In DNA form, the CDR3 reads TGTGCCAGCAGTGAAGCGGGCAGGCTCACCGGGGAGCTGTTTTTT. Amino acid sequence: CASSEAGRLTGELFF.

J is TRBJ1-2 and V is TRBV7-9; 11 bases agree with TRBD1. The CDR3 consists of 17 residues. The germline V gene has CDR1 SEHNR and CDR2 FQNEAQ (reference sequence). The V gene end was trimmed by 5 bases and the J gene end by 4 bases; junction bases not matched to a gene: 12. CDR3 sequence (DNA): TGTGCCAGCAGCACGCGACGTCCGGGACAGGGGGGCTATGGCTACACCTTC. Translation gives CASSTRRPGQGGYGYTF.

The CDR3 sequence is CASSLDRVPEKLFF. The CDR3 bases are TGCGCCAGCAGCTTGGACAGGGTGCCCGAAAAACTGTTTTTT. This rearrangement joins TRBV5-1 to TRBJ1-4, with D possibly matching TRBD1 (6 bases). V lost 0 bases, J lost 8 bases, and 11 bases lay in between. This CDR3 is 14 amino acids long. Germline loops: CDR1 SGHRS, CDR2 YFSETQ.

The genes are TRBV28 and TRBJ2-4; 7 bases map to TRBD2. CDR3 length equals 14 residues. V dropped 2 bases and J dropped 8; count of bases not matched to a gene: 6. Germline loops: CDR1 MDHEN, CDR2 SYDVKM. This chain's CDR3 is CASSLLVGGDIQYF. The CDR3 nucleotides read TGTGCCAGCAGTTTACTAGTGGGAGGGGACATTCAGTACTTC.

The chain employs TRBV7-8 and TRBJ2-7, with D perhaps matching TRBD1 (7 bases). With 1 base removed from V and 0 bases from J, the gap between germline ends came to 13 bases. CDR1 is SGHVS and CDR2 is FQNEAQ in the germline V gene. The CDR3 totals 16 residues. This CDR3 is CASSLVRGDSSYEQYF. CDR3 DNA: TGTGCCAGCAGCTTAGTGAGGGGGGACAGCTCCTACGAGCAGTACTTC. The whole variable domain, remainder taken from reference TRBV7-8 and TRBJ2-7, is GAGVSQSPRYKVAKRGQDVALRCDPISGHVSLFWYQQALGQGPEFLTYFQNEAQLDKSGLPSDRFFAERPEGSVSTLKIQRTQQEDSAVYLCASSLVRGDSSYEQYFGPGTRLTVT.

There are many counts of this clonotype. The gene calls are TRBV29-1 and TRBJ2-1; D might be TRBD1 or TRBD2, each matching 5 bases. Per the germline V gene, CDR1 is SQVTM and CDR2 is ANQGSEA. The V end was cut by 7 bases, the J end by 5 bases, with 9 bases between. This CDR3 has 11 residues. The CDR3 spells CSAGRHNEQFF. The DNA of the CDR3 is TGCAGCGCGGGACGTCACAATGAGCAGTTCTTC.

CDR3 nucleotides: TGTGCCAGCAGCTTAAACCGGGATTGGAATCAGCCCCAGCATTTT. Protein: CASSLNRDWNQPQHF. This chain connects TRBV7-2 to TRBJ1-5; D remains unclear. Germline-derived CDR1 and CDR2 are SGHTA and FQGNSA. The CDR3 is 15 residues long. Trimming cost V 2 bases and J 4 bases, with 12 bases left between them.

The rearrangement joins TRBV24-1 to TRBJ2-5; perhaps TRBD1 as D (6 bases). Trimming took off 10 bases at V and 0 bases at J, with 11 bases between the two ends. CDR1 is KGHDR and CDR2 is SFDVKD in the germline V gene. The CDR3 covers 13 residues. This CDR3 is CATGTSHQETQYF. CDR3 in DNA: TGTGCCACTGGGACATCACACCAAGAGACCCAGTACTTC.

This rearrangement joins TRBV20-1 to TRBJ2-7, with 8 bases lining up with TRBD1. CDR1 and CDR2 from the germline V gene are DFQATT and SNEGSKA (reference sequence). This CDR3 contains 16 residues. The J segment lost 0 bases and the V segment lost 0 bases, leaving 7 bases of the junction unmatched. The CDR3 protein is CSARDAGTGSSYEQYF. CDR3 coding DNA: TGCAGTGCTAGAGATGCCGGGACAGGCAGCTCCTACGAGCAGTACTTC.

In its sample, this clonotype was seen many times. The chain recombines TRBV6-6 with TRBJ2-5; D is undetermined. The germline V and J ends were trimmed by 3 bases and 3 bases, with 5 bases remaining between them. Germline CDR1 MNHNY, CDR2 SVGAGI (reference sequence). This CDR3 contains 12 residues. CDR3 region: CASSYGEETQYF. CDR3 nucleotide sequence: TGTGCCAGCAGTTATGGTGAAGAGACCCAGTACTTC.

This clonotype was seen only once. CDR3 sequence: CAISGGFEAHPYEQYF. CDR3 bases: TGTGCCATCAGTGGGGGGTTCGAGGCCCATCCCTACGAGCAGTACTTC. This chain links TRBV10-3 with TRBJ2-7, with D perhaps matching TRBD1 or TRBD2 (5 bases each). Germline V gene data show CDR1 as ENHRY and CDR2 as SYGVKD. Trimming shortened V by 4 bases and J by 2 bases, and 18 bases separated the two germline ends. The CDR3 consists of 16 residues.